This T cell receptor beta chain emerged from a study of blood T cells in healthy people across ages. The study's findings and limits: Diversity figures based on one million T cells were deemed too low. Unsorted PBMC material precluded a definitive naive versus antigen-experienced comparison.

As concerns this clonotype: Its antigen remains unidentified.

The CDR3 contains 15 residues. V was cut by 5 bases and J by 0 bases, with 14 bases left in between. In germline, CDR1 is DFQATT, CDR2 SNEGSKA (reference sequence). Primers used in a second PCR of roughly 6 to 12 cycles were a sample-barcoded 5' primer and a J-beta primer mix. Each of the cDNA molecules was tagged by a template-switch adaptor with 12 random nucleotides. TCRdb re-called the 5' RACE reads through MiXCR, storing one row per CDR3 protein. Of about 1,400,000 distinct CDR3 sequences detected, approximately 59% appear once; the ten largest clones hold over 5%. J is TRBJ1-5 and V is TRBV20-1; possibly TRBD1 for D (6 bases). The sample was blood. The TCR was taken from a man younger than 30 in good health. In DNA, the CDR3 is TGCAGTGCTCCCGAGGGGGGAAATAGCAATCAGCCCCAGCATTTT. This translates into CSAPEGGNSNQPQHF.